The clone carrying this T cell receptor (beta chain) was picked up many times. The antigen is not known. Through Arm-PCR of CDR3 regions and iRepertoire HTBI primers, TCR beta libraries were built. Each CDR3 protein gets one entry after TCRdb re-called the multiplex PCR reads with MiXCR. The data contain about 320,000 distinct CDR3 sequences, roughly 18% of them singletons. This CDR3 is built from 13 residues. The germline V and J ends were trimmed by 7 bases and 6 bases, with 16 bases remaining between them. The sample originates from a study of regulatory T cells in long-lasting Graves disease. On the study more broadly: Graves' patients diagnosed newly had used antithyroid drugs under 3 months. General study points: Whereas new patients shared 870 or so public clonotypes, persistent patients shared more, at about 2,700. Since the sample size was small, accuracy may have been reduced.

The sample's time point: newly diagnosed GD, antithyroid drugs for less than 3 months. The TCR library was made from RNA extracted from PBMCs. Into tubes containing EDTA, roughly 10 milliliters of peripheral blood were drawn. V gene TRBV12-3 or TRBV12-4 combines with J gene TRBJ2-7, with D tentatively TRBD2 (7 bases). The input for sequencing was peripheral blood mononuclear cells (PBMCs), taken at new diagnosis, from a patient treated with antithyroid drugs. The sequence was collected from a female donor with Graves disease. CDR3 bases: TGTGCCAGCACCCCGGGGGGCAATGGCGAGCAGTACTTC. This translates into CASTPGGNGEQYF.